Each of the 27 T cell receptor beta chains below was sequenced from the same sample in a study of blood T cells in healthy people across ages. PCR was performed a second time for roughly 6 to 12 cycles using a sample-barcoded 5' primer and a J-beta primer mix. One entry per CDR3 protein results from TCRdb running MiXCR on the 5' RACE reads. The sample carries around 800,000 distinct CDR3 sequences, around 62% recorded once. Sequencing input: blood. These receptors came from a man aged 30 to 39 in good health.

This clonotype was picked up a small number of times. The V gene is TRBV6-2 or TRBV6-3, the J gene TRBJ2-7, with D perhaps matching TRBD1 (5 bases). V shed 6 bases and J shed 5 bases, with 14 bases lying between them. CDR3 length equals 13 residues. Germline V gene sequence: CDR1 MNHEY, CDR2 SVGEGT. CDR3 sequence: CASSPIVGDEQYF. Here the CDR3 DNA reads TGTGCCAGCAGCCCGATCGTAGGGGACGAGCAGTACTTC.

The chain combines TRBV7-6 with TRBJ2-5; possibly TRBD2 for D (6 bases). The J call could be wrong; TRBJ2-7 is a better fit for the DNA end. Germline CDR1 SGHVS, CDR2 FNYEAQ. This CDR3 region has 14 residues. The CDR3 nucleotides read TGTGCCAGCAGCTTCGGCGGGAAAAACTACGAGCAGTACTTC. Its protein is CASSFGGKNYEQYF.

The rearrangement links TRBV20-1 to TRBJ2-2; no clear D gene. This CDR3 spans 15 amino acids. Trimming took 1 base from V and 6 from J, leaving 15 bases between them. Germline V gene data show CDR1 as DFQATT and CDR2 as SNEGSKA (reference sequence). The CDR3 region has the DNA TGCAGTGCTAGAGGGGGTCTGGTCAACTCCGGGGAGCTGTTTTTT. It is translated as CSARGGLVNSGELFF.

The V gene is TRBV7-2, the J gene TRBJ2-3; 8 positions match TRBD2. The germline V gene has CDR1 SGHTA and CDR2 FQGNSA. The CDR3 spans 16 residues. The trim removed 1 base at V and 6 bases at J, leaving 9 bases unmatched. The CDR3 DNA is TGTGCCAGCAGCTTAGAGGTTCGGGGGGGCGCTGATACGCAGTATTTT. It codes for CASSLEVRGGADTQYF.

The chain combines TRBV20-1 with TRBJ2-5; 7 bases align to TRBD2. Germline V lookup: CDR1 DFQATT, CDR2 SNEGSKA (reference sequence). Germline trimming cut 2 bases from V and 1 base from J; bases unmatched to any gene: 4. The CDR3 has 14 residues. The chain's CDR3 is CSARHSGFQETQYF. CDR3 bases: TGCAGTGCTAGACATAGCGGGTTCCAAGAGACCCAGTACTTC.

The rearrangement links TRBV7-9 to TRBJ2-7; TRBD2 agrees at 7 bases. There are 12 residues in the CDR3. CDR1 SEHNR and CDR2 FQNEAQ come from the germline V gene (reference sequence). The V and J ends lost 4 bases and 6 bases, in that order; junction bases with no gene match: 3. CDR3 region: CASSWGGTEQYF. The CDR3 DNA follows: TGTGCCAGCAGCTGGGGGGGGACCGAGCAGTACTTC.

In DNA, the CDR3 is TGTGCCAGCAGCCACGGACAGGGGGGTTCACCCCTCCACTTT. It is translated as CASSHGQGGSPLHF. The J gene is TRBJ1-6, the V gene TRBV5-6; 10 nucleotides match TRBD1. CDR3 size: 14 residues. CDR1 and CDR2 (germline): SGHDT, YYEEEE. V lost 4 bases, J lost 9 bases, and 4 bases stayed unmatched.

V gene TRBV20-1 combines with J gene TRBJ2-1; D perhaps matches TRBD1 (5 bases). Looked up from germline, CDR1 is DFQATT and CDR2 is SNEGSKA (reference sequence). V was trimmed by 2 bases and J by 3 bases, leaving 14 bases between them. The CDR3 length is 15 residues. CDR3 protein: CSARSELQGYNEQFF. CDR3 coding DNA: TGCAGTGCTAGAAGTGAACTCCAGGGCTACAATGAGCAGTTCTTC.

This clonotype was seen more than once but under ten times. The chain is built from TRBV20-1 and TRBJ2-7; the D is unclear. Per germline, CDR1 DFQATT and CDR2 SNEGSKA (reference sequence). CDR3 size: 14 residues. Between the trimmed V and J ends, which lost 5 bases and 2 bases, there was a span of 16 bases. This chain's CDR3 is CSAHRNSGTYEQYF. The CDR3 DNA reads as TGCAGTGCTCACCGGAACTCTGGCACCTACGAGCAGTACTTC.

This clonotype was detected a few times. The chain has TRBV28 and TRBJ2-4; 10 positions agree with TRBD2. The end of the DNA is better explained by TRBJ2-7, so the J call may be wrong. The CDR3 extends over 17 amino acids. Per the germline V gene, CDR1 is MDHEN and CDR2 is SYDVKM. Here the CDR3 reads CASSYPKGLAAIYEQYF. The CDR3 DNA sequence: TGTGCCAGCAGCTACCCAAAAGGACTAGCGGCAATTTACGAGCAGTACTTC.

CDR3 sequence reads: CASSGTSGGAQYF. The CDR3, as DNA: TGTGCCAGCAGTGGGACTAGCGGCGGGGCCCAGTACTTC. The rearrangement uses TRBV2 and TRBJ2-5; 10 bases line up with TRBD2. The germline V gene has CDR1 SNHLY and CDR2 FYNNEI. The CDR3 length is 13 residues. V was pared by 4 bases and J by 9 bases, with 5 bases of the junction left unmatched.

This rearrangement joins TRBV20-1 to TRBJ2-7; 9 nucleotides match TRBD1. The CDR3 sequence is 13 residues long. J gave up 3 bases and V 6 bases, and 6 bases lay outside the gene matches. CDR1 is DFQATT, CDR2 SNEGSKA, per germline (reference sequence). The CDR3 region is CSAFPTGGYEQYF. The CDR3 DNA reads as TGCAGTGCGTTTCCGACAGGGGGCTACGAGCAGTACTTC.

The J gene is TRBJ1-2, the V gene TRBV30; D ambiguous. The CDR3 extends over 13 amino acids. V shed 2 bases and J shed 8 bases, with 15 bases lying between them. Per germline, CDR1 GTSNPN and CDR2 SVGIG (reference sequence). The CDR3 DNA sequence: TGTGCCTGGAGTCCGGGCAGGACTGGCGGCTACACCTTC. Amino acid sequence: CAWSPGRTGGYTF.

The V call is TRBV5-1, the J call TRBJ2-7; 8 bases agree with TRBD1. The J segment lost 4 bases and the V segment lost 0 bases, leaving 12 bases of the junction unmatched. Germline lookup yields CDR1 SGHRS and CDR2 YFSETQ. This CDR3 is built from 17 residues. CDR3: CASSLEGQADSPYEQYF. Written as DNA, the CDR3 is TGCGCCAGCAGCTTGGAGGGACAGGCCGACAGCCCTTACGAGCAGTACTTC.

The chain uses TRBV7-8 and TRBJ2-7; D possibly matches TRBD1 or TRBD2 (5 bases each). CDR1 is SGHVS and CDR2 is FQNEAQ in the germline V gene. Deletions cut 1 base from V and 1 base from J, with 14 bases between. The CDR3 contains 16 residues. In DNA, the CDR3 is TGTGCCAGCAGCTTAGGGGACGGGGATAATTCCTACGAGCAGTACTTC. Protein sequence: CASSLGDGDNSYEQYF. The full variable domain, in which reference TRBV7-8 and TRBJ2-7 provide the parts outside the CDR3, is GAGVSQSPRYKVAKRGQDVALRCDPISGHVSLFWYQQALGQGPEFLTYFQNEAQLDKSGLPSDRFFAERPEGSVSTLKIQRTQQEDSAVYLCASSLGDGDNSYEQYFGPGTRLTVT.

The rearrangement uses TRBV6-2 or TRBV6-3 and TRBJ2-1, with D maybe TRBD2 (6 bases). The DNA end is a closer match to TRBJ2-7, so the J assignment may be wrong. CDR3 size: 14 residues. Germline-derived CDR1 and CDR2 are MNHEY and SVGEGT. The CDR3 bases are TGTGCCACCCGCGGGGCTAGTCCCTACAATGAGCAGTACTTC. Its protein product is CATRGASPYNEQYF.

The chain employs TRBV15 and TRBJ1-4, with 7 bases that match TRBD1. Germline CDR1 LNHNV, CDR2 YYDKDF (reference sequence). This CDR3 is built from 15 residues. Germline trimming cut 1 base from V and 5 bases from J; bases unmatched to any gene: 4. CDR3 in DNA: TGTGCCACCAGCAGAGGAACGGGACAGAATGAAAAACTGTTTTTT. Protein product: CATSRGTGQNEKLFF.

For the CDR3, the DNA is TGTGCCATCAGTGTTCTCTCCCAAGAGACCCAGTACTTC. It translates to CAISVLSQETQYF. The chain links TRBV10-3 to TRBJ2-5; D gene unclear. Germline values: CDR1 ENHRY, CDR2 SYGVKD. The ends were cut back, 4 bases at V and 1 base at J, with 7 bases in the middle. The CDR3 has 13 residues.

This rearrangement joins TRBV2 to TRBJ1-2, with 8 bases fitting TRBD1. Germline CDR1 SNHLY, CDR2 FYNNEI. The CDR3 is 13 amino acids. V shed 7 bases, J shed 4 bases, and the junction held 5 bases outside the gene matches. The DNA for the CDR3 is TGTGCCAGCACTAGGGGGACAGGCTATGGCTACACCTTC. The encoded protein is CASTRGTGYGYTF.

The V and J genes are TRBV20-1 and TRBJ1-2, with D maybe TRBD1 (5 bases). Germline values: CDR1 DFQATT, CDR2 SNEGSKA (reference sequence). This CDR3 spans 11 amino acids. The CDR3 DNA reads as TGCAGCGCGACAGCCGTCTATGGCTACACCTTC. The encoded protein is CSATAVYGYTF.

Comment on this clonotype: Its ends do not fully match the called genes, so a read error is possible. The chain carries TRBV6-5 and TRBJ1-4; 7 nucleotides line up with TRBD1. The CDR3 sequence is 14 residues long. The germline V gene encodes CDR1 MNHEY and CDR2 SVGAGI. The CDR3 sequence: CTSSSGQRNEKLFF. In DNA form, the CDR3 reads TGTACCAGCAGTTCGGGACAGAGAAATGAAAAACTGTTTTTT.

CDR3 sequence reads: CSVRTGVGTEAFF. The DNA of the CDR3 is TGCAGCGTCCGGACAGGGGTGGGGACTGAAGCTTTCTTT. The chain employs TRBV29-1 and TRBJ1-1, with 9 nucleotides matching TRBD1. Trimming at V came to 6 bases and at J to 5 bases, leaving 7 bases not matched to a gene. The CDR3 extends over 13 amino acids. CDR1 is SQVTM and CDR2 is ANQGSEA in the germline V gene.

The chain recombines TRBV10-3 with TRBJ1-2; D may be TRBD1 (5 bases). This CDR3 is built from 12 residues. Germline-derived CDR1 and CDR2 are ENHRY and SYGVKD. The V end lost 4 bases, the J end lost 6 bases, and 9 bases lay between the germline ends. The CDR3 sequence: CAISGDPDGYTF. DNA of the CDR3: TGTGCCATCAGTGGGGACCCTGATGGCTACACCTTC.

The chain carries TRBV4-2 and TRBJ2-4; no reliable D call. Between the trimmed V and J ends, which lost 0 bases and 13 bases, there was a span of 10 bases. This CDR3 comprises 12 residues. Germline V lookup: CDR1 LGHNA, CDR2 YNFKEQ. CDR3 sequence (DNA): TGTGCCAGCAGCCAAGAGTGGGGTGAGCAGTACTTC. It codes for CASSQEWGEQYF.

V usage is TRBV13 and J usage is TRBJ1-5; D possibly corresponds to TRBD1 (5 bases). Trimming pared 2 bases from V and 0 bases from J, leaving 14 bases between. CDR1 and CDR2 (germline): PRHDT, FYEKMQ (reference sequence). The CDR3 sequence is 17 residues long. As DNA, the CDR3 is TGTGCCAGCAGCTTATTTGGGGCGAGCGATAGCAATCAGCCCCAGCATTTT. It yields the protein CASSLFGASDSNQPQHF.

This clonotype was found a few times. This sequence joins TRBV2 and TRBJ2-7; D uncertain. CDR1 is SNHLY and CDR2 is FYNNEI in the germline V gene. With 6 bases removed from V and 2 bases from J, the gap between germline ends came to 8 bases. The CDR3 totals 12 residues. The CDR3 coding sequence is TGTGCCAGCAGCGAGACCCCCTACGAGCAGTACTTC. This codes for CASSETPYEQYF.

The chain employs TRBV7-3 and TRBJ2-5, with TRBD2 matching 11 bases. J was trimmed by 3 bases and V by 2 bases; bases with no gene match: 5. Looked up from germline, CDR1 is SGHTA and CDR2 is FQGTGA. The CDR3 is 16 residues long. Here the CDR3 reads CASSLYPLAGEETQYF. In DNA, the CDR3 is TGTGCCAGCAGCTTATATCCACTAGCGGGGGAAGAGACCCAGTACTTC. The full variable domain, rest sourced from reference TRBV7-3 and TRBJ2-5, is GAGVSQTPSNKVTEKGKYVELRCDPISGHTALYWYRQSLGQGPEFLIYFQGTGAADDSGLPNDRFFAVRPEGSVSTLKIQRTERGDSAVYLCASSLYPLAGEETQYFGPGTRLLVL.